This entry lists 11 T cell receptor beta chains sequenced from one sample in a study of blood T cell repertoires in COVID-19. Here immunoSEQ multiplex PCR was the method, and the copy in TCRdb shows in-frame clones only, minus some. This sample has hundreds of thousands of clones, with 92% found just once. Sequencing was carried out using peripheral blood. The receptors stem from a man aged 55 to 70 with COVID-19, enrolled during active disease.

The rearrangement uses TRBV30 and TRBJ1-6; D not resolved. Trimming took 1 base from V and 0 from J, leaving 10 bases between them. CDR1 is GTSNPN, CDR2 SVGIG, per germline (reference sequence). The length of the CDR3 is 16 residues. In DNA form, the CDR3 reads TGTGCCTGGAGTGGTAAAGCGAGCTCCTATAATTCACCCCTCCACTTT. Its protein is CAWSGKASSYNSPLHF.

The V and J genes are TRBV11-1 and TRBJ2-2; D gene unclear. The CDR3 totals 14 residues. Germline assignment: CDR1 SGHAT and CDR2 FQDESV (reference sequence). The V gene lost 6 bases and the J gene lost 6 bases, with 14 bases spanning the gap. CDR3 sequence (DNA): TGTGCCAGCAGAGCCCCGGAGCGTCCCGGGGAGCTGTTTTTT. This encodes CASRAPERPGELFF.

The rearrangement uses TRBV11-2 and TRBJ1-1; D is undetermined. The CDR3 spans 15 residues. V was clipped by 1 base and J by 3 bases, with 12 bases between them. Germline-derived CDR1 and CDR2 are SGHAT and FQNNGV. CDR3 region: CASSLGPGTDTEAFF. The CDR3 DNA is TGTGCCAGCAGCTTAGGTCCGGGAACGGACACTGAAGCTTTCTTT.

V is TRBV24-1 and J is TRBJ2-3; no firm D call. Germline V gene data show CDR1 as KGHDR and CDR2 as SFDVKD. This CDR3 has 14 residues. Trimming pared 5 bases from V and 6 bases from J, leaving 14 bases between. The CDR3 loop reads CATSGRTPRDTQYF. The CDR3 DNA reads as TGTGCCACCAGTGGGCGCACGCCGCGGGATACGCAGTATTTT.

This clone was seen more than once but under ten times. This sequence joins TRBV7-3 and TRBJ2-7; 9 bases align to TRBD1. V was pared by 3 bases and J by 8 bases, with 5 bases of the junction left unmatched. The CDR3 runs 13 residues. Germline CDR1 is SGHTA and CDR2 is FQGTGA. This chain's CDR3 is CASSLGTGTKQYF. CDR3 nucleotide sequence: TGTGCCAGCAGCTTGGGGACAGGGACGAAGCAGTACTTC.

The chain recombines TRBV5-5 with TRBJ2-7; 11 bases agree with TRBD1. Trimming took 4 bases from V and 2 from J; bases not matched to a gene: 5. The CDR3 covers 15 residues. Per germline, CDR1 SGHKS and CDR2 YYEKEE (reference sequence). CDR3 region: CASSVGQGEAYEQYF. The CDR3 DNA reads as TGTGCCAGCAGCGTGGGACAGGGGGAAGCCTACGAGCAGTACTTC.

DNA for the CDR3: TGTGCCAGTAGTAACAGGGGCGGAGACACTGAAGCTTTCTTT. Translating it yields CASSNRGGDTEAFF. The chain is built from TRBV19 and TRBJ1-1; 7 bases agree with TRBD1. V shed 4 bases, J shed 3 bases, and the junction held 5 bases outside the gene matches. CDR1 is LNHDA and CDR2 is SQIVND in the germline V gene (reference sequence). This CDR3 has 14 amino acids.

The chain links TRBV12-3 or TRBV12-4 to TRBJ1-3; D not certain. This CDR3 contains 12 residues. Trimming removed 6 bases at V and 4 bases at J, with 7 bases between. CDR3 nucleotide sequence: TGTGCCAGCAGCTATACGGGAAACACCATATATTTT. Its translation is CASSYTGNTIYF.

The CDR3 spells CASSVNWAGGAWNEQFF. The CDR3 DNA sequence: TGTGCCAGCAGCGTGAACTGGGCCGGGGGGGCCTGGAATGAGCAGTTCTTC. V is TRBV5-4 and J is TRBJ2-1; 8 bases align to TRBD2. Per the germline V gene, CDR1 is SGHNT and CDR2 is YYREEE (reference sequence). With 4 bases clipped from V and 7 bases from J, the junction kept 16 bases outside the gene matches. The CDR3 covers 17 residues.

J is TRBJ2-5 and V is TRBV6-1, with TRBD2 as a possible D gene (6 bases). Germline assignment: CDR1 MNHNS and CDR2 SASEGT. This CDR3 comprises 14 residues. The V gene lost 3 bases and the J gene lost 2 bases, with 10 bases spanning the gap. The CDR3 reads CASSEFGGQETQYF. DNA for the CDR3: TGTGCCAGCAGTGAGTTCGGGGGACAAGAGACCCAGTACTTC.

This CDR3 reads CASSRRTGTPAASTDTQYF. CDR3 sequence (DNA): TGTGCCAGCAGCCGAAGAACCGGGACACCCGCGGCTAGCACAGATACGCAGTATTTT. The rearrangement links TRBV11-2 to TRBJ2-3, with D possibly matching TRBD1 (6 bases). The CDR3 runs to 19 residues. Deletions cut 5 bases from V and 0 bases from J, with 24 bases between. CDR1 is SGHAT and CDR2 is FQNNGV in the germline V gene.